Sequencing of this T cell receptor beta chain was carried out in a study of neurological immune-mediated disorders. Whole-study results and caveats: Healthy controls had more TCR clonal expansion than multiple sclerosis, which showed the least, whereas HTLV-1-associated myelopathy showed the most.

Ten or more counts support this clonotype. Antigen unknown. Time point described: longitudinal time-point 1 (baseline). TCRdb re-called the 5' RACE reads through MiXCR, storing one row per CDR3 protein. The sample carries around 69,000 distinct CDR3 sequences, more than 8.5% recorded once. V shed 3 bases and J 9 bases; nucleotides not matched to a gene: 16. Germline assignment: CDR1 SGHTA and CDR2 FQGNSA. The CDR3 consists of 19 residues. Sequencing was done on a sample of PBMCs. This TCR came from a young man in good health. The J gene is TRBJ2-1, the V gene TRBV7-2; TRBD2 matches at 14 bases. CDR3: CASSLSGLAGGSERGEQFF. The DNA for the CDR3 is TGTGCCAGCAGCTTGAGTGGACTAGCGGGAGGATCTGAGCGCGGTGAGCAGTTCTTC.